The 14 T cell receptor beta chains listed next were all sequenced from one sample in a study of blood T cell repertoires in COVID-19. Here immunoSEQ multiplex PCR was the method, and the copy in TCRdb shows in-frame clones only, minus some. The sample records about 57,000 clones, about four fifths being singletons. Sample: peripheral blood. All receptors come from an older woman with acute or convalescent COVID-19.

As concerns this clone: At one end the junction does not follow the germline gene, possibly because of a read error. The V call is TRBV7-7, the J call TRBJ2-1; the D is unclear. CDR1 and CDR2 from the germline V gene are SSHAT and FNYEAQ (reference sequence). This CDR3 region has 14 residues. CDR3 in DNA: TGTGCTAGCAGCTTATTTGGCCCGCACAATGAGCAGTTCTTC. It is translated as CASSLFGPHNEQFF. The full variable domain, completed using reference TRBV7-7 and TRBJ2-1, is GAGVSQSPRYKVTKRGQDVTLRCDPISSHATLYWYQQALGQGPEFLTYFNYEAQPDKSGLPSDRFSAERPEGSISTLTIQRTEQRDSAMYRCASSLFGPHNEQFFGPGTRLTVL.

This chain links TRBV4-2 with TRBJ1-1, with a tentative D call TRBD1 (5 bases). Trimming removed 0 bases at V and 2 bases at J, with 13 bases between. The length of the CDR3 is 16 residues. The germline CDR1 and CDR2 sequences are LGHNA and YNFKEQ. The CDR3 protein is CASSQENGGANTEAFF. The CDR3 DNA follows: TGTGCCAGCAGCCAAGAAAACGGGGGTGCCAACACTGAAGCTTTCTTT.

This chain connects TRBV9 to TRBJ1-6, with unresolved D. This CDR3 is built from 12 residues. Germline V CDR1 and CDR2: SGDLS, YYNGEE. V was cut by 0 bases and J by 11 bases, with 6 bases left in between. In DNA form, the CDR3 reads TGTGCCAGCAGCGTAGGGCCACCACCCCTCCACTTT. Residues: CASSVGPPPLHF.

The CDR3 spells CASSSGTGGGINSPLHF. The CDR3 DNA reads as TGCGCCAGCAGCTCCGGGACAGGGGGTGGTATAAATTCACCCCTCCACTTT. The chain links TRBV5-1 to TRBJ1-6, with 11 bases identical to TRBD1. Germline CDR1 SGHRS, CDR2 YFSETQ. This CDR3 has 17 amino acids. V trimming: 3 bases; J trimming: 7 bases; junction bases outside the gene matches: 9. Full variable domain (missing parts from reference TRBV5-1 and TRBJ1-6): KAGVTQTPRYLIKTRGQQVTLSCSPISGHRSVSWYQQTPGQGLQFLFEYFSETQRNKGNFPGRFSGRQFSNSRSEMNVSTLELGDSALYLCASSSGTGGGINSPLHFGNGTRLTVT.

The chain uses TRBV7-9 and TRBJ1-5; D is ambiguous. V was clipped by 4 bases and J by 6 bases, with 13 bases between them. The CDR3 covers 14 residues. Germline V gene sequence: CDR1 SEHNR, CDR2 FQNEAQ (reference sequence). The CDR3 sequence: CASSSGLAGQPQHF. The CDR3, as DNA: TGTGCCAGCAGCTCGGGCCTCGCGGGTCAGCCCCAGCATTTT.

V is TRBV27 and J is TRBJ1-1; D not resolved. Looked up from germline, CDR1 is MNHEY and CDR2 is SMNVEV (reference sequence). V dropped 2 bases and J dropped 3 bases, with 7 bases sitting between them. CDR3 length: 13 residues. CDR3 sequence reads: CASSLVEYTEAFF. For the CDR3, the DNA is TGTGCCAGCAGTTTAGTAGAGTACACTGAAGCTTTCTTT.

The V gene is TRBV7-8, the J gene TRBJ1-2, with D uncertain. With 5 bases removed from V and 2 bases from J, the gap between germline ends came to 18 bases. The CDR3 has 16 residues. Per the germline V gene, CDR1 is SGHVS and CDR2 is FQNEAQ. The CDR3 nucleotides read TGTGCCAGCAGCCAATTCAGCGTTGAGTGGAACTATGGCTACACCTTC. Amino acid sequence: CASSQFSVEWNYGYTF.

This sequence joins TRBV5-4 and TRBJ1-6; D unclear. The CDR3 spans 15 residues. Germline V gene sequence: CDR1 SGHNT, CDR2 YYREEE (reference sequence). Between the trimmed V and J ends, which lost 0 bases and 0 bases, there was a span of 4 bases. CDR3 sequence reads: CASSLASSYNSPLHF. The DNA of the CDR3 is TGTGCCAGCAGCTTGGCGAGCTCCTATAATTCACCCCTCCACTTT.

The chain couples TRBV6-2 or TRBV6-3 to TRBJ2-5, with a tentative D call TRBD2 (5 bases). The ends were cut back, 2 bases at V and 1 base at J, with 8 bases in the middle. Germline assignment: CDR1 MNHEY and CDR2 SVGEGT. The CDR3 sequence is 14 residues long. CDR3: CASSYEGLQETQYF. In nucleotides, the CDR3 is TGTGCCAGCAGTTACGAGGGTCTCCAAGAGACCCAGTACTTC.

V gene TRBV6-5 combines with J gene TRBJ1-2; 11 nucleotides agree with TRBD1. The CDR3 contains 15 residues. The germline V gene has CDR1 MNHEY and CDR2 SVGAGI. Unmatched junction bases numbered 11, after V lost 6 bases and J lost 8 bases. CDR3 DNA sequence: TGTGCCAGCAGGGTCGGAGGGACAGGGGGAGGAGGCTACACCTTC. Protein sequence: CASRVGGTGGGGYTF.

This clone showed up just a few times. The chain is built from TRBV20-1 and TRBJ1-3, with D possibly TRBD1 on 5 matching bases. The CDR3 is 14 amino acids. Germline CDR1 is DFQATT and CDR2 is SNEGSKA (reference sequence). V was trimmed by 3 bases and J by 2 bases, leaving 11 bases between them. The CDR3 DNA sequence: TGCAGTGCTAGTCAGGCAGGGACTGGAAACACCATATATTTT. Its translation: CSASQAGTGNTIYF.

V gene TRBV2 combines with J gene TRBJ1-2, with TRBD1 identical over 7 bases. The CDR3 totals 13 residues. V dropped 10 bases and J dropped 3; count of bases not matched to a gene: 8. Germline assignment: CDR1 SNHLY and CDR2 FYNNEI. The CDR3 is CATKTGIDYGYTF. Here the CDR3 DNA reads TGTGCCACCAAGACAGGGATTGACTATGGCTACACCTTC.

This chain uses TRBV12-5 with TRBJ1-6; 7 positions match TRBD1. The J segment lost 6 bases and the V segment lost 7 bases, leaving 3 bases of the junction unmatched. Per germline, CDR1 LGHNT and CDR2 FRNRAP. The CDR3 has 13 amino acids. The DNA of the CDR3 is TGTGCTAGTGTCGCAGGGGGTAATTCACCCCTCCACTTT. Translating gives CASVAGGNSPLHF.

This sequence joins TRBV6-1 and TRBJ1-5; TRBD1 is a possible D gene (5 bases). This CDR3 comprises 13 residues. Germline V gene data show CDR1 as MNHNS and CDR2 as SASEGT. Trimming took 3 bases from V and 5 from J, leaving 8 bases between them. The CDR3 reads CASSDRVYQPQHF. CDR3 DNA sequence: TGTGCCAGCAGTGACAGGGTCTATCAGCCCCAGCATTTT.